The clone carrying this T cell receptor beta chain was seen just once. As yet, its antigen is unknown. With 5 bases removed from V and 0 bases from J, the gap between germline ends came to 14 bases. Germline CDR1 reads SEHNR; CDR2 reads FQNEAQ (reference sequence). This CDR3 has 15 residues. This sample was included in a study of T cell responses to AZD1222 COVID-19 vaccine. Study observations and caveats: Donors were largely white British and mainly female; clonal diversity was possibly underestimated. At baseline, just five to seven AZD1222 recipients tested seropositive. Variant regions that are unmutated are reportedly the target of nearly half of spike-specific TCRs. In all cases, repertoires were sampled only after the peak T cell response.

Libraries were prepared by immunoSEQ multiplex PCR; TCRdb keeps only in-frame clonotypes and omits some of them. The sample contains about 120,000 clones, 92% of which appear only once. The sample was peripheral blood, taken 28 days after the second AZD1222 dose. The sequence came from an adult who received the AZD1222 COVID-19 vaccine. This chain connects TRBV7-9 to TRBJ2-7, with D unclear. In nucleotides, the CDR3 is TGTGCCAGCAGCCACAGTCGTACGGACTCCTACGAGCAGTACTTC. Translating gives CASSHSRTDSYEQYF.